Listed below are T cell receptor beta chains from one sample, sequenced in a study of T cell responses to AZD1222 COVID-19 vaccine. Data came from immunoSEQ multiplex PCR; TCRdb stores just in-frame clones and leaves some out. Among roughly 100,000 clones listed, over 70% were seen once. Sequenced here: peripheral blood, sampled on day 0 of AZD1222 vaccination. These receptors were taken from an adult in good health. Each CDR3 is given with its conserved first and last residue. The D gene is left open where the match is weak. Only part of the rows carry a size: once, few, many, or a class if the clone is expanded.

J	D	size	V	DNA	CDR3
TRBJ1-2	TRBD1	.	TRBV7-2	TGTGCCAGCAGCCTACCAGGACAGGTCTATGGCTACACCTTC	CASSLPGQVYGYTF
TRBJ2-7	.	.	TRBV21-1	TGTGCCAGCACCAACGGGGCACCACCTTACGAGCAGTACTTC	CASTNGAPPYEQYF
TRBJ1-2	TRBD1	.	TRBV5-1	TGCGCCAGCAGCGGTGGGACAGGGGTGGACTATGGCTACACCTTC	CASSGGTGVDYGYTF
TRBJ2-5	.	.	TRBV7-2	TGTGCCAGCAGCCTATATCAGACGAGGCAAGAGACCCAGTACTTC	CASSLYQTRQETQYF
TRBJ1-1	.	.	TRBV4-3	TGCGCCAGCAGCCCCAATGTAAGGGTGAACACTGAAGCTTTCTTT	CASSPNVRVNTEAFF
TRBJ1-6	.	.	TRBV6-5	TGTGCCAGCACTATAAGCTCCTATAATTCACCCCTCCACTTT	CASTISSYNSPLHF
TRBJ2-7	TRBD2	.	TRBV15	TGTGCCACCAGCAGAGACCTCCCCCTTCTAGCGGAGAGCTCCTACGAGCAGTACTTC	CATSRDLPLLAESSYEQYF
TRBJ1-4	TRBD1	.	TRBV28	TGTGCCAGCAGCAAGACAGGGGCGACCGAAAAACTGTTTTTT	CASSKTGATEKLFF
TRBJ2-4	TRBD2	.	TRBV28	TGTGCCAGCAGTTTTCCGGGGGGAGACATTCAGTACTTC	CASSFPGGDIQYF
TRBJ1-6	.	once	TRBV7-8	TGTGCCTGCAGCTTAGCGCTGGGAAGCGCTAATTCACCCCTCCACTTT	CACSLALGSANSPLHF
TRBJ1-4	TRBD1	once	TRBV18	TGTGCCAGCTCACCGGGACAGGCCAGCGAAAAACTGTTTTTT	CASSPGQASEKLFF
TRBJ2-1	.	.	TRBV28	TGTGCCAGCAGGACTCGGGACAATGAGCAGTTCTTC	CASRTRDNEQFF
TRBJ1-3	.	.	TRBV27	TGTGCCAGCAGTTTAGGTTCCCCAGGGTCTGGAAACACCATATATTTT	CASSLGSPGSGNTIYF
TRBJ2-7	TRBD2	.	TRBV5-1	TGCGCCAGCAGCCGGGGGGGCTCAGACTACGAGCAGTACTTC	CASSRGGSDYEQYF
TRBJ2-7	.	.	TRBV6-5	TGTGCCAGCAGTACCGCGAGACAGTTAACCTACGAGCAGTACTTC	CASSTARQLTYEQYF
TRBJ2-7	.	.	TRBV4-2	TGTGCCAGCAGCCAAACAGGGTTGAGCTCCTACGAGCAGTACTTC	CASSQTGLSSYEQYF
TRBJ1-1	.	.	TRBV6-6	TGTGCCAGCAGTTACACCTTGATCGGGGGCACTGAAGCTTTCTTT	CASSYTLIGGTEAFF
TRBJ1-1	.	.	TRBV7-8	TGTGCCAGCAGCCGAGACCGCGGGACTTACACTGAAGCTTTCTTT	CASSRDRGTYTEAFF
TRBJ2-1	.	.	TRBV15	TGTGCCACCAGCAGAGATTTCTCTGGGGATGAGCAGTTCTTC	CATSRDFSGDEQFF
TRBJ2-7	TRBD1	few	TRBV5-1	TGCGCCAGCAGTCCTATTAGACAGGGGCTGAACTACGAGCAGTACTTC	CASSPIRQGLNYEQYF
TRBJ2-7	.	.	TRBV25-1	TGTGCCAGCAGTGAACCCGGGATTCCCTACGAGCAGTACTTC	CASSEPGIPYEQYF
TRBJ2-2	.	.	TRBV5-1	TGCGCCAGCAGCTTCCAGTATGCTGGGGAGCTGTTTTTT	CASSFQYAGELFF
TRBJ2-3	TRBD2	.	TRBV9	TGTGCCAGCAGCATAGCGGGAGCCCCAGCAGATACGCAGTATTTT	CASSIAGAPADTQYF
TRBJ1-3	.	.	TRBV10-3	TGTGCCATCAGTCAGACACCCTCTGGAAACACCATATATTTT	CAISQTPSGNTIYF
TRBJ2-2	.	.	TRBV3-1/TRBV3-2	TGTGCCAGCAGCCAAGATTTTCGGCAGGGGGGGACCGGGGAGCTGTTTTTT	CASSQDFRQGGTGELFF
TRBJ2-2	TRBD2	.	TRBV6-6	TGTGCCAGCCATTCTAGCGGGGGGCTGAGCACCGGGGAGCTGTTTTTT	CASHSSGGLSTGELFF
TRBJ2-7	.	.	TRBV6-5	TGTGCCGGCGGCGAGCCCTCCTACGAGCAGTACTTC	CAGGEPSYEQYF
TRBJ1-1	TRBD1	.	TRBV18	TGTGCCAGCTCACCCCGGGGGACAGAGAACACTGAAGCTTTCTTT	CASSPRGTENTEAFF
TRBJ2-2	TRBD1	.	TRBV2	TGTGCCAGCAGCTTAAGACAGGGGCACACCGGGGAGCTGTTTTTT	CASSLRQGHTGELFF
TRBJ2-3	.	.	TRBV4-2	TGTGCCAGCACCCATGGGACAGATACGCAGTATTTT	CASTHGTDTQYF
TRBJ1-5	.	.	TRBV19	TGTGCCACCCGAGAGGGGAGCAATCAGCCCCAGCATTTT	CATREGSNQPQHF
TRBJ2-1	TRBD2	.	TRBV19	TGTGCCACCGCCCGCGGGGGGCCCCTCAATGAGCAGTTCTTC	CATARGGPLNEQFF
TRBJ2-5	TRBD2	.	TRBV23-1	TGCGCCAGCAGTCAATCCACTAGCGGGAGAGGGCAAGAGACCCAGTACTTC	CASSQSTSGRGQETQYF
TRBJ2-5	TRBD2	.	TRBV5-4	TGTGCCAGCAGCTTGGCCCTAGCGGGGGGGCAAGAGACCCAGTACTTC	CASSLALAGGQETQYF
TRBJ1-1	.	.	TRBV2	TGTGCCAGCAGTGATAATGGGGACACTGAAGCTTTCTTT	CASSDNGDTEAFF
TRBJ2-7	.	.	TRBV9	TGTGCCAGCAGCGTCGGCTACGAGCAGTACTTC	CASSVGYEQYF
TRBJ2-1	.	.	TRBV6-4	TGTGCCAGCAGTGACCTGGGGGGGGCGAGTGAGCAGTTCTTC	CASSDLGGASEQFF
TRBJ1-5	.	few	TRBV5-6	TGTGCCAGCAGCGTGGGAATTTTGGGCAATCAGCCCCAGCATTTT	CASSVGILGNQPQHF
TRBJ2-7	.	.	TRBV6-2/TRBV6-3	TGTGCCAGCAGTTACACTGGACTTTACGAGCAGTACTTC	CASSYTGLYEQYF
TRBJ1-5	.	.	TRBV7-2	TGTGCCAGCAGCGTACAGGTTAATCAGCCCCAGCATTTT	CASSVQVNQPQHF
TRBJ1-1	.	.	TRBV7-6	TGTGCCAGCAGCTTGTACAGGGAAACTGAAGCTTTCTTT	CASSLYRETEAFF
TRBJ2-6	.	.	TRBV11-2	TGTGCCAGCACTAATCCCTCTGGGGCCAACGTCCTGACTTTC	CASTNPSGANVLTF
TRBJ2-7	.	.	TRBV28	TGTGCCAGCAGTTTACTGGGGTCCGAGCAGTACTTC	CASSLLGSEQYF
TRBJ1-2	TRBD1	once	TRBV28	TGTGCCAGCAGTTTGGGGTCAGGGGGCTATGGCTACACCTTC	CASSLGSGGYGYTF
TRBJ1-5	.	.	TRBV9	TGTGCCAGCAGCCCCGGTCGAGGGGGGCCAAATCAGCCCCAGCATTTT	CASSPGRGGPNQPQHF
TRBJ1-1	TRBD1	few	TRBV19	TGTGCCAGTAGTGACAAACGACAGGGAGAAACTTTCTTT	CASSDKRQGETFF
TRBJ1-2	.	.	TRBV7-2	TGTGCCAGCAGCTTAGGGCCGAGGTCCGGCTTC	CASSLGPRSGF
TRBJ2-7	TRBD1	.	TRBV6-6	TGTGCCAGCAGTTACGCCTCACAGGGGGCGCCGTACGAGCAGTACTTC	CASSYASQGAPYEQYF
TRBJ2-2	.	once	TRBV3-1/TRBV3-2	TGTGCCAGCAGCCAAGAAACGACGACAAAATGGGAGGAGCTGTTTTTT	CASSQETTTKWEELFF
TRBJ1-5	.	.	TRBV9	TGTGCCAGCAGCGTAGTATTCCAGGGGAATCAGCCCCAGCATTTT	CASSVVFQGNQPQHF
TRBJ1-2	.	many	TRBV27	TGTGCCAGCAGACCCTCTTCTAACTATGGCTACACCTTC	CASRPSSNYGYTF
TRBJ2-7	TRBD1	.	TRBV9	TGTGCCAGCAGCGGAGGGGACAGGGGTTTCTACGAGCAGTACTTC	CASSGGDRGFYEQYF
TRBJ1-2	TRBD1	.	TRBV9	TGTGCCAGCAGCGCGGAACCGGGACAGGGCGCAAACTATGGCTACACCTTC	CASSAEPGQGANYGYTF
TRBJ2-1	.	.	TRBV14	TGTGCCAGCAGCCAAGGAAGCCTACGGGGTGAGCAGTTCTTC	CASSQGSLRGEQFF
TRBJ1-2	.	.	TRBV7-3	TGTGCCAGCAGCAAGGGTTATGGCAGAGACTATGGCTACACCTTC	CASSKGYGRDYGYTF